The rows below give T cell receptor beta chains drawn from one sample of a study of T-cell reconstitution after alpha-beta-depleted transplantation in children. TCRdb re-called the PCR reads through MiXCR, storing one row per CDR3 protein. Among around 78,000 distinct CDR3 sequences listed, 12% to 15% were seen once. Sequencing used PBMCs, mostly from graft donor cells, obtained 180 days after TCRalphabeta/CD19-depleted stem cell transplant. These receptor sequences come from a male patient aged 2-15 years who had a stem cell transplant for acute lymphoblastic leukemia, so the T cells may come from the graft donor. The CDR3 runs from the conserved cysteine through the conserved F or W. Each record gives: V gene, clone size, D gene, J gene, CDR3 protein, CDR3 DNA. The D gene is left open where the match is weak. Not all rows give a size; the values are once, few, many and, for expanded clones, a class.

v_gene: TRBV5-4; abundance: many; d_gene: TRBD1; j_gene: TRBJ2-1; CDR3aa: CASSLGQGIYYNEQFF; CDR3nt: TGTGCCAGCAGCTTGGGACAGGGGATTTACTACAATGAGCAGTTCTTC
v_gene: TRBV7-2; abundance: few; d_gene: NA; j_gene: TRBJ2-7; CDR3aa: CASSLAGGRQYF; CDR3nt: TGTGCCAGCAGCTTAGCGGGGGGTAGGCAGTACTTC
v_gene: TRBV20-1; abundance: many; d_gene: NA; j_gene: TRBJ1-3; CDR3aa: CSARPPFSGNTIYF; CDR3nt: TGCAGTGCGAGACCACCCTTCTCTGGAAACACCATATATTTT
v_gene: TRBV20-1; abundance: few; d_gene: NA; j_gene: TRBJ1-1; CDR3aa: CSARALKGSPMNTEAFF; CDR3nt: TGCAGTGCTAGAGCCTTGAAGGGTAGCCCAATGAACACTGAAGCTTTCTTT
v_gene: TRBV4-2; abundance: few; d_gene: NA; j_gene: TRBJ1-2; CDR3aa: CASSQGTANGYTF; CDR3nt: TGTGCCAGCAGCCAAGGGACAGCGAATGGCTACACCTTC
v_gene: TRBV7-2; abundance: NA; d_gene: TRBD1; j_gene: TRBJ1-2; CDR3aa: CASSLGTGRRYTF; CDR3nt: TGTGCCAGCAGCTTGGGGACAGGGAGGCGCTACACCTTC
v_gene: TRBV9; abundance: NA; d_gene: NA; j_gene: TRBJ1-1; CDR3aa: CASSALGQLNTEAFF; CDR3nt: TGTGCCAGCAGTGCCCTGGGACAACTCAACACTGAAGCTTTCTTT
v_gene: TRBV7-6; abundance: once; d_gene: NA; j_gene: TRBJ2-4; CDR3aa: CASSPINGNIQYF; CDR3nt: TGTGCCAGCAGCCCAATCAATGGGAACATTCAGTACTTC
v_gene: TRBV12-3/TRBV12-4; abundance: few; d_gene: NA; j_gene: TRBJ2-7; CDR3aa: CASSLMRQSYEQYF; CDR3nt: TGTGCCAGCAGTTTAATGAGACAGTCCTACGAGCAGTACTTC
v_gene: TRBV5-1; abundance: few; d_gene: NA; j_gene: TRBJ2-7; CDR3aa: CASSPDEGGEQYF; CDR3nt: TGCGCCAGCAGCCCCGATGAGGGGGGCGAGCAGTACTTC
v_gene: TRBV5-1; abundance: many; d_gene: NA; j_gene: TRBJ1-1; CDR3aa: CASSSTTLQGQGAFF; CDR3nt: TGCGCCAGCAGCTCCACCACACTACAGGGTCAGGGAGCTTTCTTT
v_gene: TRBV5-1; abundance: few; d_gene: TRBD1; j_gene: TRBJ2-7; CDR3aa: CASSFTGTGDEQYF; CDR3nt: TGCGCCAGCAGCTTTACCGGGACAGGGGACGAGCAGTACTTC
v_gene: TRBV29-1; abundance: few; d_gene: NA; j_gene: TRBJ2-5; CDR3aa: CSVEGLQRQETQYF; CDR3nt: TGCAGCGTTGAGGGTTTACAGCGTCAAGAGACCCAGTACTTC
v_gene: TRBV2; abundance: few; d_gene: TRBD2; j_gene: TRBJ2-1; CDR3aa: CASIAGGKRNEQFF; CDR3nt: TGTGCCAGCATAGCGGGAGGGAAGCGGAATGAGCAGTTCTTC
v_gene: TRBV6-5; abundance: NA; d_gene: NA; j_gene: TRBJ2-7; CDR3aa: CASSRDTYEQYF; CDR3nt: TGTGCCAGCAGCAGGGACACCTACGAGCAGTACTTC
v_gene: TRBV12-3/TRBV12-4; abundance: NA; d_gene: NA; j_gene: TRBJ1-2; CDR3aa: CASSYEGHYGYTF; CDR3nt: TGTGCCAGCAGTTATGAGGGCCACTATGGCTACACCTTC
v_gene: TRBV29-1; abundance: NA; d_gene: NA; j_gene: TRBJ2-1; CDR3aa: CSAAGTPYGYVIASYNEQFF; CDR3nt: TGCAGCGCTGCCGGGACTCCTTACGGGTACGTAATTGCCTCCTACAATGAGCAGTTCTTC
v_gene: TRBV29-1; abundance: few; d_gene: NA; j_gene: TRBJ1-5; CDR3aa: CSVATNSNQPQHF; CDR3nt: TGCAGCGTTGCTACCAATAGCAATCAGCCCCAGCATTTT
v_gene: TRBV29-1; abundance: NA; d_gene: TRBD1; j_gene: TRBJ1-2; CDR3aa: CSVGQGWEKEGYTF; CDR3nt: TGCAGCGTTGGACAGGGATGGGAAAAAGAAGGCTACACCTTC
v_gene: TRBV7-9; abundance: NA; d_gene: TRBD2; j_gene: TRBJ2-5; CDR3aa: CASSLVTSGSFQETQYF; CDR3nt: TGTGCCAGCAGCTTAGTGACTAGCGGGAGTTTCCAAGAGACCCAGTACTTC
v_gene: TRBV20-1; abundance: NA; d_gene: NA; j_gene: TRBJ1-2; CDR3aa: CSAAGASYGYTF; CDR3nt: TGCAGTGCTGCAGGGGCCTCCTATGGCTACACCTTC
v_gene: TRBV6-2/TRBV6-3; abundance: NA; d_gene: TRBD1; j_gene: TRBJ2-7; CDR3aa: CASSYGTGLSYEQYF; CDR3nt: TGTGCCAGCAGTTACGGGACAGGCCTCTCCTACGAGCAGTACTTC
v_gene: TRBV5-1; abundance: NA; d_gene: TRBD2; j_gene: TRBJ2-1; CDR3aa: CASSSKRGSSYNEQFF; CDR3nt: TGCGCCAGCAGCTCCAAGCGGGGTAGCTCCTACAATGAGCAGTTCTTC
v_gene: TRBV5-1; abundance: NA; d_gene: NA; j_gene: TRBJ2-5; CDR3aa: CASSLRRIRGETQYF; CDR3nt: TGCGCCAGCAGCTTAAGGCGCATAAGGGGAGAGACCCAGTACTTC
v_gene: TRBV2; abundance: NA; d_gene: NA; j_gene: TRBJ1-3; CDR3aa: CASSEALGGAYTIYF; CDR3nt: TGTGCCAGCAGTGAAGCGCTCGGGGGCGCATACACCATATATTTT
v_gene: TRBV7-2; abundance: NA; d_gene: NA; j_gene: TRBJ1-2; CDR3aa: CASSLARVTHPFEGGYTF; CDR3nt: TGTGCCAGCAGCCTGGCGCGGGTTACTCACCCCTTCGAGGGTGGCTACACCTTC
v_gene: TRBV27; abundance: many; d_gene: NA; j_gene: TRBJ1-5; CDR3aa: CASSFGGAQPQHF; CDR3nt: TGTGCCAGCAGTTTTGGGGGGGCTCAGCCCCAGCATTTT
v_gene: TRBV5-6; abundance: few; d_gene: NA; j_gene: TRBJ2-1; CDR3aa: CASSLAGFLYNEQFF; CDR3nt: TGTGCCAGCAGCTTGGCAGGCTTCCTCTACAATGAGCAGTTCTTC
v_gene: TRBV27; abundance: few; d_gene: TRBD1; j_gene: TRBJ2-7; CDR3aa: CASRPGTASSYEQYF; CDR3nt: TGTGCCAGCAGACCTGGGACAGCTAGCTCCTACGAGCAGTACTTC
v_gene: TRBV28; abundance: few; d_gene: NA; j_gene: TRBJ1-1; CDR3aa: CASSLGAPTGGAFF; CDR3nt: TGTGCCAGCAGTTTAGGGGCACCTACCGGAGGGGCTTTCTTT
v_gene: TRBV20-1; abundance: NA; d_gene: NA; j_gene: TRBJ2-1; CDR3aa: CSARGARPNEQFF; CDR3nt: TGCAGTGCTAGGGGGGCTCGCCCCAATGAGCAGTTCTTC
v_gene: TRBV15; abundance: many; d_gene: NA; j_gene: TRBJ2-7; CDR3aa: CATSVSGPVGYEQYF; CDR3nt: TGTGCCACCAGCGTATCCGGGCCGGTGGGGTACGAGCAGTACTTC
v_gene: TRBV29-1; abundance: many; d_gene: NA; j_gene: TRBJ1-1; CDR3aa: CSVGGTPPYLLNTEAFF; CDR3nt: TGCAGCGTTGGAGGGACACCTCCTTACTTATTGAACACTGAAGCTTTCTTT
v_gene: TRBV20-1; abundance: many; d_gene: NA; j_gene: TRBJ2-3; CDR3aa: CSARKPGERSTDTQYF; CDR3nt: TGCAGTGCACGTAAACCAGGGGAAAGGAGCACAGATACGCAGTATTTT
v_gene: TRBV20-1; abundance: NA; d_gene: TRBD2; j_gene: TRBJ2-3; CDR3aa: CSCRLAGGRIDTDTQYF; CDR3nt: TGCAGCTGCCGGCTAGCGGGAGGGAGGATAGACACAGATACGCAGTATTTT
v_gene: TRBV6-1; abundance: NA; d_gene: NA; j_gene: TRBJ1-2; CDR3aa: CASNRGANYGYTF; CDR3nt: TGTGCCAGCAATCGCGGGGCTAATTATGGCTACACCTTC
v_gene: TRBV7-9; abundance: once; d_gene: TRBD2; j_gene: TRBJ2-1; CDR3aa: CASSQPSGTPYNEQFF; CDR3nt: TGTGCCAGCAGCCAACCTAGCGGGACTCCCTACAATGAGCAGTTCTTC
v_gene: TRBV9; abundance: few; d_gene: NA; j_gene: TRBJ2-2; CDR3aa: CASSVDYFYTGELFF; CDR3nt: TGTGCCAGCAGCGTAGATTATTTTTACACCGGGGAGCTGTTTTTT
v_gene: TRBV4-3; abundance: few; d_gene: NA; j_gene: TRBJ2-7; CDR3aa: CASSTLQGLAEQYF; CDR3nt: TGCGCCAGCAGCACCCTACAGGGCCTAGCCGAGCAGTACTTC
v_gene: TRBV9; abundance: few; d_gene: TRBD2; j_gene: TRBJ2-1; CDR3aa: CASSEWSGSGNEQFF; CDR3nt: TGTGCCAGCAGCGAGTGGAGCGGGAGTGGTAATGAGCAGTTCTTC
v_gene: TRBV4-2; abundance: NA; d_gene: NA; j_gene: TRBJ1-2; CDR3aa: CASMGDGYTF; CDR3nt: TGTGCCAGCATGGGGGATGGCTACACCTTC
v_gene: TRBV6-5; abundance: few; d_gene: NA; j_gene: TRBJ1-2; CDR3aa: CASSYVQEPGYGYTF; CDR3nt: TGTGCCAGCAGTTACGTACAGGAACCAGGCTATGGCTACACCTTC
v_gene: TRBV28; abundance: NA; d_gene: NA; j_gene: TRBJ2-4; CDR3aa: CASEGKGKNIQYF; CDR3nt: TGTGCCAGCGAGGGTAAGGGCAAAAACATTCAGTACTTC
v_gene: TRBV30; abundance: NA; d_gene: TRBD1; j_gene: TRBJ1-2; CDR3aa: CAWRRGGSYTF; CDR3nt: TGTGCCTGGAGACGAGGGGGCTCCTACACCTTC
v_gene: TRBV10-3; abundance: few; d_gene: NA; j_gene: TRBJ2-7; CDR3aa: CATRGLVGEWGEQYF; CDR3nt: TGTGCCACCCGCGGCCTGGTGGGGGAGTGGGGTGAGCAGTACTTC
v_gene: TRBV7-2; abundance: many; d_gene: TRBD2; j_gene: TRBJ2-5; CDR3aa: CASSFGGGGETQYF; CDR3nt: TGTGCCAGCAGCTTCGGGGGGGGAGGGGAGACCCAGTACTTC
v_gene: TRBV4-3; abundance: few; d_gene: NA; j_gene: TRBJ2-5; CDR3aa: CASSLNFQETQYF; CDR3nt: TGCGCCAGCAGCCTAAATTTCCAAGAGACCCAGTACTTC
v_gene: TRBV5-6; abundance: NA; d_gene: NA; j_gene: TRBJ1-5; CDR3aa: CASSLACNQPQHF; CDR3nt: TGTGCCAGCAGCTTGGCCTGCAATCAGCCCCAGCATTTT